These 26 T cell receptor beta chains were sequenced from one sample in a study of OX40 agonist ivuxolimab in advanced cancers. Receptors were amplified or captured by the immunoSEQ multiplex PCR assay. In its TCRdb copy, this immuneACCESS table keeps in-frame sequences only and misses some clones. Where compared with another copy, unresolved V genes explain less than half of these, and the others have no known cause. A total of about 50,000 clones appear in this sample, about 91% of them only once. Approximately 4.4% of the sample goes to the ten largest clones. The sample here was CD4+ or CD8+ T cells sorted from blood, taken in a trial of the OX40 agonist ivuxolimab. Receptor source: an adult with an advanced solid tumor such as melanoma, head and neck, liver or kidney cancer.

CDR3: CASSNRGGRSDNEQFF. The CDR3 nucleotides are TGTGCCAGCAGCAACCGTGGCGGGAGATCTGACAATGAGCAGTTCTTC. The chain combines TRBV13 with TRBJ2-1; 7 nucleotides match TRBD2. The CDR3 sequence is 16 residues long. From germline, CDR1 is PRHDT and CDR2 FYEKMQ (reference sequence). The V and J ends lost 5 bases and 5 bases, in that order; junction bases with no gene match: 12.

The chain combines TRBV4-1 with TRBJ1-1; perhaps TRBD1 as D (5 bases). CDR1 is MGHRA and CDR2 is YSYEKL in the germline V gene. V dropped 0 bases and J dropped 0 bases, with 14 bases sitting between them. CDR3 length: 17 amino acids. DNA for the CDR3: TGCGCCAGCAGCCAAGATGGTGCAGGGAAGCTGAACACTGAAGCTTTCTTT. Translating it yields CASSQDGAGKLNTEAFF.

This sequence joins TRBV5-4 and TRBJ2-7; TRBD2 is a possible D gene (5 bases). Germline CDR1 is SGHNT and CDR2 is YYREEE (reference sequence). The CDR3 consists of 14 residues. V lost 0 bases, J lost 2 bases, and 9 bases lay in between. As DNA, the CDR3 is TGTGCCAGCAGCTTGGCAGAGGGTACCTACGAGCAGTACGTC. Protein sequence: CASSLAEGTYEQYV.

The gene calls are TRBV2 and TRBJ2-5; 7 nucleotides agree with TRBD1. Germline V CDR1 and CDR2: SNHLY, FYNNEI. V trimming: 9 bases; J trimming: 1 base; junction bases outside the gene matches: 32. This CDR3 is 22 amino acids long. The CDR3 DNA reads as TGTGCCAGTCCGGGAACGGGAATCGACGGGACAGACATAATTTCAACCCAAGAGACCCAGTACTTC. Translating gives CASPGTGIDGTDIISTQETQYF.

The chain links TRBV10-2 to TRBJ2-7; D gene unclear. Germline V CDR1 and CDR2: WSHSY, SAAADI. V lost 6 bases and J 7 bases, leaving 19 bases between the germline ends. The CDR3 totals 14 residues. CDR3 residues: CASSLSPPHMEQYV. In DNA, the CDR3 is TGCGCCAGCAGCCTATCCCCCCCCCATATGGAGCAGTACGTC.

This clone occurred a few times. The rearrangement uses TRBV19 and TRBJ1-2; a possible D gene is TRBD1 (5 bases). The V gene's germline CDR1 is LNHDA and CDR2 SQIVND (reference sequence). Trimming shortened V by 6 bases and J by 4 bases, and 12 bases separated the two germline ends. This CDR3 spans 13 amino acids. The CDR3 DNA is TGTGCCAGTAGCATCGGGACCGTCTATGGCTACACCTTC. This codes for CASSIGTVYGYTF.

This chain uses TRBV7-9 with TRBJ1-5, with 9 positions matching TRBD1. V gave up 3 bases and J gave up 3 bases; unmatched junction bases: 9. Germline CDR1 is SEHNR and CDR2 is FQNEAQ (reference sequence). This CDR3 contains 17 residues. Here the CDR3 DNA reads TGTGCCAGCAGCTTGGGACAGGGCAAACCTTCCAATCAGCCCCAGCATTTT. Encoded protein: CASSLGQGKPSNQPQHF.

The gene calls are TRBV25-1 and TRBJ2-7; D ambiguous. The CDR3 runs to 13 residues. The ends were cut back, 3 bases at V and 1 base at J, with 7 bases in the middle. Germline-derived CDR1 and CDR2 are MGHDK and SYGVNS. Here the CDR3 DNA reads TGTGCCAGCAGTGAGTTGGGGTCCTACGAGCAGTACGTC. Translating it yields CASSELGSYEQYV.

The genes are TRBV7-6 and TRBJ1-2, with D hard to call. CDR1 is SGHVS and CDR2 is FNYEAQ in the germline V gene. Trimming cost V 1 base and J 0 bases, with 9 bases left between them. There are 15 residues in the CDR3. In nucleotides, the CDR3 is TGTGCCAGCAGCTTAGAGCCAGGAGCTAACTATGGCTACACCTTC. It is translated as CASSLEPGANYGYTF.

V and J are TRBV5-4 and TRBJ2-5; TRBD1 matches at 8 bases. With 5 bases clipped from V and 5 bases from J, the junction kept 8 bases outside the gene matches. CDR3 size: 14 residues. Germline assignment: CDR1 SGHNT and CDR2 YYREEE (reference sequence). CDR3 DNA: TGTGCCAGCAGGACTACAGGGGGGCCCGAGACCCAGTACTTC. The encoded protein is CASRTTGGPETQYF.

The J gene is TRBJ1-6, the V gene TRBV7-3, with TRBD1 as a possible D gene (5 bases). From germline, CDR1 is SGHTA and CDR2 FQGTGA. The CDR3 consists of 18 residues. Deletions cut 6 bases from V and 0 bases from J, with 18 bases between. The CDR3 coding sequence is TGTGCCAGCAGACGTCGGGACCGCCCGAGCTCCTATAATTCACCCCTCCACTTT. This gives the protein CASRRRDRPSSYNSPLHF.

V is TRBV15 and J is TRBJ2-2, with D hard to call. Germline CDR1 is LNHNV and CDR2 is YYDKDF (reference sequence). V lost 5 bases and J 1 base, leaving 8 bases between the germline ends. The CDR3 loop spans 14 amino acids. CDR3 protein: CATSGRRNTGELFF. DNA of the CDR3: TGTGCCACCAGCGGACGGCGGAACACCGGGGAGCTGTTTTTT.

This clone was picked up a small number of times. CDR3 coding DNA: TGTGCCAGTAGCCTGACTAGTCTGGATGAGCAGTTCTTC. Encoded protein: CASSLTSLDEQFF. The chain is built from TRBV19 and TRBJ2-1, with D maybe TRBD2 (6 bases). Trimming shortened V by 6 bases and J by 8 bases, and 14 bases separated the two germline ends. CDR3 size: 13 residues. Germline CDR1 and CDR2: LNHDA and SQIVND (reference sequence).

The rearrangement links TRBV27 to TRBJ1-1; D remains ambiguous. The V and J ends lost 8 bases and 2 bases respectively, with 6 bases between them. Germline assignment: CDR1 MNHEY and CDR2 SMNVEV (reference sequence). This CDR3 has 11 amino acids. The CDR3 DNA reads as TGTGCCAGCGGGTTTAACACTGAAGCTTTCTTT. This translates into CASGFNTEAFF.

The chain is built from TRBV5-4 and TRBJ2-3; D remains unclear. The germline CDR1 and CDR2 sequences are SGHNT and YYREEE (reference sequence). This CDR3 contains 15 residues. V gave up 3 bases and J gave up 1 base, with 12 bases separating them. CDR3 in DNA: TGTGCCAGCAGCTCTTGGGGAACCCGCACAGATACGCAGTATTTT. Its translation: CASSSWGTRTDTQYF.

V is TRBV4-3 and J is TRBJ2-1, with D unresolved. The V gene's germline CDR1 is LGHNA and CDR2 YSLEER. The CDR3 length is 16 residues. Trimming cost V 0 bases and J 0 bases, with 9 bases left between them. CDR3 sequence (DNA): TGCGCCAGCAGCCAAGATTTAACGAGCTCCTACAATGAGCAGTTCTTC. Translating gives CASSQDLTSSYNEQFF.

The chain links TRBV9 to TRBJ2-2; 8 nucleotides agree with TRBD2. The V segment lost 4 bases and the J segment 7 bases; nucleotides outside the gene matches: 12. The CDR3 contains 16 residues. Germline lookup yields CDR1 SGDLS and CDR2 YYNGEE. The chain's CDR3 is CASSPWSGSQGGELFF. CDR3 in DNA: TGTGCCAGCAGCCCATGGAGCGGGAGTCAAGGCGGGGAGCTGTTTTTT.

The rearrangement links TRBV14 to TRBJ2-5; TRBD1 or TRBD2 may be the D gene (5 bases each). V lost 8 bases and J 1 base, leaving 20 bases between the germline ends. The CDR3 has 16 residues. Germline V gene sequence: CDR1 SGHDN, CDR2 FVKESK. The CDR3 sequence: CASGGANPGFQETQYF. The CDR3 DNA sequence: TGTGCCAGCGGGGGAGCAAACCCAGGATTCCAAGAGACCCAGTACTTC. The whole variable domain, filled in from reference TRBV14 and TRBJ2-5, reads EAGVTQFPSHSVIEKGQTVTLRCDPISGHDNLYWYRRVMGKEIKFLLHFVKESKQDESGMPNNRFLAERTGGTYSTLKVQPAELEDSGVYFCASGGANPGFQETQYFGPGTRLLVL.

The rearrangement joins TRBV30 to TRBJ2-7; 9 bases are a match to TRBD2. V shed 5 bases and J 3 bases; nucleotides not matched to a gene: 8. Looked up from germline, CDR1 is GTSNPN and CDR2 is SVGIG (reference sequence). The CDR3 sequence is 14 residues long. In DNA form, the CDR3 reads TGTGCCTGGGCGGGAGGGTCGCACTACTACGAGCAGTACTTC. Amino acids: CAWAGGSHYYEQYF. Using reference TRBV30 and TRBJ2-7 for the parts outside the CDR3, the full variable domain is SQTIHQWPATLVQPVGSPLSLECTVEGTSNPNLYWYRQAAGRGLQLLFYSVGIGQISSEVPQNLSASRPQDRQFILSSKKLLLSDSGFYLCAWAGGSHYYEQYFGPGTRLTVT.

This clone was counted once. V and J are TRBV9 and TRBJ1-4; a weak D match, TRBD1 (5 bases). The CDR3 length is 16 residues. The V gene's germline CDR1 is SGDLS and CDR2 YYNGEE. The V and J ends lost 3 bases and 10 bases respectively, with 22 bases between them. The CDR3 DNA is TGTGCCAGCAGCGCCTCCGCCGGGGCCAATTTTGGAAAACTGTTTTTT. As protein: CASSASAGANFGKLFF.

CDR3 sequence: CASSRPGLATDEQYF. The CDR3 nucleotides are TGTGCCAGCAGCCGACCGGGACTAGCGACCGACGAGCAGTACTTC. V and J are TRBV5-4 and TRBJ2-7, with 10 bases identical to TRBD2. Trimming at V came to 4 bases and at J to 5 bases, leaving 9 bases not matched to a gene. The CDR3 consists of 15 residues. Germline CDR1 reads SGHNT; CDR2 reads YYREEE (reference sequence).

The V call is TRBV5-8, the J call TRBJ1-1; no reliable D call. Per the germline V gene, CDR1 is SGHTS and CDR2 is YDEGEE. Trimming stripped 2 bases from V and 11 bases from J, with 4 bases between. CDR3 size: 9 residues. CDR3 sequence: CASSFSAFF. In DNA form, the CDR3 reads TGTGCCAGCAGCTTTTCGGCTTTCTTT.

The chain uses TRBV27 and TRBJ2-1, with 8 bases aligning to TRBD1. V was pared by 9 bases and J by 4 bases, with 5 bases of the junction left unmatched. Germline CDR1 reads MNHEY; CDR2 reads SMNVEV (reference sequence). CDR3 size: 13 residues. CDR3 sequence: CASTDRAYNEQFF. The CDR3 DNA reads TGTGCCAGTACGGACAGGGCTTACAATGAGCAGTTCTTC.

The CDR3 is CASSLRPRTAAKNIQYF. DNA for the CDR3: TGTGCCAGCAGTTTACGGCCTCGGACAGCAGCCAAAAACATTCAGTACTTC. V and J are TRBV27 and TRBJ2-4; TRBD1 is a possible D gene (6 bases). V was cut by 2 bases and J by 0 bases, with 14 bases left in between. Germline values: CDR1 MNHEY, CDR2 SMNVEV (reference sequence). This CDR3 has 17 residues.

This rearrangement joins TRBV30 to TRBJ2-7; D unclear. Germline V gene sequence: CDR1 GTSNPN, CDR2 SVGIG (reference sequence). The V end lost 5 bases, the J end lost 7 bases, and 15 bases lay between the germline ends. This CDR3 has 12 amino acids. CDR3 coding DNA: TGTGCCTGGGGCCGCGGAGTAGGGGAGCAGTACTTC. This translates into CAWGRGVGEQYF.

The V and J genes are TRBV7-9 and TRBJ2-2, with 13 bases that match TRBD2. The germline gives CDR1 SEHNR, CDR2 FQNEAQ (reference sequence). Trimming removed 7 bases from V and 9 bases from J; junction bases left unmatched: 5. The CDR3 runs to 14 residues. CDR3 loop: CASTGTSGTRELFF. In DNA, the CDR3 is TGTGCCAGCACCGGGACTAGCGGGACCAGGGAGCTGTTTTTT.